These T cell receptor beta chains were read from a single sample in a study of blood T cell repertoires in COVID-19. The assay was immunoSEQ multiplex PCR, and TCRdb's table has in-frame clones only and misses some. The table shows hundreds of thousands of clones, with just under 90% occurring only once. What was sequenced was peripheral blood. The source of these receptors is a man between 60 and 70 years old who had recovered from COVID-19. Both conserved end residues are trimmed from each CDR3. Fields, in order: J gene, V gene, CDR3 protein.

>TRBJ2-2|TRBV5-4
ASSLGGRASGELF
>TRBJ2-5|TRBV13
ASSSSAGGIVETQY
>TRBJ1-2|TRBV15
ATSRPDRTNYGYT
>TRBJ2-1|TRBV7-8
ASSPNPGQGVENYLNEQF
>TRBJ2-5|TRBV5-1
ASSLEGQGRETQY
>TRBJ2-7|TRBV24-1
ATSAWTGEGEQY
>TRBJ2-1|TRBV6-2/TRBV6-3
ASSWTSYNEQF
>TRBJ1-5|TRBV2
ASSDTDSNQPQH
>TRBJ1-3|TRBV18
ASSPPATGVGNTIY
>TRBJ2-7|TRBV6-6
ASSSGQGWLYEQY
>TRBJ2-4|TRBV10-2
ASSVSAVGLAGKNIQY
>TRBJ1-2|TRBV9
ASSAVGQGALDGYT
>TRBJ2-6|TRBV7-3
ASSLDSIGANVLT
>TRBJ1-4|TRBV28
ASTGPNEKLF
>TRBJ1-1|TRBV19
ASSISVLQGTEAF
>TRBJ2-7|TRBV5-1
ASSLDGTPPYEQY
>TRBJ2-1|TRBV7-3
ASSTGQGARVNEQF
>TRBJ2-5|TRBV19
AGSPGLAGGRETQY
>TRBJ1-5|TRBV12-5
ASGGDSGLNQPQH
>TRBJ2-5|TRBV27
ASIPTSGGTGETQY
>TRBJ2-7|TRBV19
ASRLRDSLYEQY
>TRBJ2-3|TRBV29-1
SIGTGLLDTQY
>TRBJ2-7|TRBV19
ASSLTGERAEY
>TRBJ1-4|TRBV30
AWSLGTDRLF
>TRBJ2-3|TRBV6-5
ASSYSGLAGADTQY
>TRBJ2-1|TRBV29-1
SADRQNEQF
>TRBJ2-5|TRBV6-5
ASGPGTGGETQY
>TRBJ1-2|TRBV7-3
ASSPGLLVYGYT
>TRBJ2-5|TRBV18
ASSPRDSKETQY
>TRBJ1-1|TRBV19
ASSISGGATEAF
>TRBJ2-1|TRBV2
ASSREQGGEQF
>TRBJ2-1|TRBV24-1
ATSDSGGDTREQF
>TRBJ1-2|TRBV11-2
ASSLDRSQIDGYT
>TRBJ1-2|TRBV14
ASSQDVRGMDGYT
>TRBJ1-2|TRBV7-2
ASSPGHDNYGYT
>TRBJ1-1|TRBV6-5
ASSYSTGRTEAF
>TRBJ2-5|TRBV24-1
ATSDPRGVQETQY
>TRBJ1-1|TRBV3-1/TRBV3-2
ASSLFGTGTEAF
>TRBJ2-7|TRBV7-9
ASTQRDGLHEQY
>TRBJ2-3|TRBV5-1
ASSLVGSASGGPTDTQY
>TRBJ2-2|TRBV5-1
ASSLGLSGAGELF
>TRBJ2-1|TRBV5-1
ASSPGLGPTYNEQF
>TRBJ1-2|TRBV6-5
ASSYSIGQGGGYT
>TRBJ1-6|TRBV4-3
ASSQQGDYNSPLH
>TRBJ2-3|TRBV6-9
ASSYRDSDRDTQY
>TRBJ1-1|TRBV19
ASKGAGNTEAF
>TRBJ2-2|TRBV19
ASTKSTGGTGELF
>TRBJ2-2|TRBV5-1
ASRVGGLNTGELF
>TRBJ2-5|TRBV19
ASSLQGRETQY
>TRBJ1-4|TRBV28
ASSSPGTVLNEKLF
>TRBJ2-7|TRBV6-4
ASRSGQINNEQY
>TRBJ2-7|TRBV28
ASSHTGVEQY
>TRBJ1-5|TRBV21-1
ASSEGMGSSNQPQH
>TRBJ1-2|TRBV6-5
ASRQTINYGYT